The 28 T cell receptor beta chains presented below share a single source sample, sequenced in a study of T cell repertoires in cytomegalovirus infection. A single record per CDR3 protein comes from TCRdb applying MiXCR to the reads. The data show about 190,000 distinct CDR3 sequences, under 30% seen once. Sequencing input: PBMCs. These receptors were taken from a human donor in good health (CMV status not recorded). Some clones in this sample may be carry-over from other donors' samples.

The rearrangement links TRBV9 to TRBJ1-2; 7 nucleotides agree with TRBD1. The trim removed 4 bases at V and 3 bases at J, leaving 6 bases unmatched. This CDR3 region has 14 residues. Per germline, CDR1 SGDLS and CDR2 YYNGEE. The CDR3 sequence: CASSTPGGYYGYTF. DNA of the CDR3: TGTGCCAGCAGCACCCCAGGGGGATACTATGGCTACACCTTC.

This clonotype came up a few times. The chain combines TRBV7-2 with TRBJ2-7; 11 bases map to TRBD2. The CDR3 has 16 amino acids. Germline values: CDR1 SGHTA, CDR2 FQGNSA. V lost 1 base and J lost 4; bases outside the gene matches: 6. The DNA of the CDR3 is TGTGCCAGCAGCTTAGAAGGGGCTAGCGGGGGGTACGAGCAGTACTTC. Translating gives CASSLEGASGGYEQYF.

In this sample, this clonotype turned up a few times. V usage is TRBV2 and J usage is TRBJ2-1, with D unclear. Germline CDR1 is SNHLY and CDR2 is FYNNEI. The germline V and J ends were trimmed by 2 bases and 3 bases, with 11 bases remaining between them. The CDR3 is 15 residues long. Written as DNA, the CDR3 is TGTGCCAGCAGTGAAAGGCAGGCAAGCTACAATGAGCAGTTCTTC. Encoded protein: CASSERQASYNEQFF. Filled out from reference TRBV2 and TRBJ2-1, the complete variable domain reads EPEVTQTPSHQVTQMGQEVILRCVPISNHLYFYWYRQILGQKVEFLVSFYNNEISEKSEIFDDQFSVERPDGSNFTLKIRSTKLEDSAMYFCASSERQASYNEQFFGPGTRLTVL.

J is TRBJ1-2 and V is TRBV12-3 or TRBV12-4; possibly TRBD1 for D (5 bases). The CDR3 is 12 amino acids. With 3 bases removed from V and 8 bases from J, the gap between germline ends came to 10 bases. CDR3 sequence (DNA): TGTGCCAGCAGTTTTGGGGCGGCAGGCTACACCTTC. Residues: CASSFGAAGYTF.

This clonotype was recorded many times. V gene TRBV6-2 or TRBV6-3 combines with J gene TRBJ1-1; perhaps TRBD1 as D (6 bases). Trimming stripped 6 bases from V and 4 bases from J, with 15 bases between. Germline loops: CDR1 MNHEY, CDR2 SVGEGT. The CDR3 has 14 residues. The CDR3 loop is CASSPRGGSTEAFF. CDR3 DNA sequence: TGTGCCAGCAGCCCAAGAGGGGGGAGCACTGAAGCTTTCTTT.

In this sample, this clonotype turned up many times. The rearrangement uses TRBV7-2 and TRBJ1-6, with 8 bases lining up with TRBD1. The V gene's germline CDR1 is SGHTA and CDR2 FQGNSA. The CDR3 has 15 amino acids. V trimming: 2 bases; J trimming: 7 bases; junction bases outside the gene matches: 4. CDR3 nucleotide sequence: TGTGCCAGCAGCTTAACAACAGGGGGGAATTCACCCCTCCACTTT. This sequence encodes CASSLTTGGNSPLHF.

The chain recombines TRBV11-1 with TRBJ1-4; D gene ambiguous. The CDR3 is 15 residues long. Trimming pared 0 bases from V and 3 bases from J, leaving 8 bases between. Per the germline V gene, CDR1 is SGHAT and CDR2 is FQDESV (reference sequence). The CDR3: CASSLAPSPNEKLFF. In nucleotides, the CDR3 is TGTGCCAGCAGCTTAGCGCCGTCTCCTAATGAAAAACTGTTTTTT.

J is TRBJ1-2 and V is TRBV29-1, with 8 positions matching TRBD1. Germline V lookup: CDR1 SQVTM, CDR2 ANQGSEA. V was pared by 7 bases and J by 3 bases, with 4 bases of the junction left unmatched. The CDR3 covers 12 residues. CDR3 coding DNA: TGCAGCGGGACAGGGTGGGACTATGGCTACACCTTC. The encoded protein is CSGTGWDYGYTF. Variable domain in full (rest from reference TRBV29-1 and TRBJ1-2): SAVISQKPSRDICQRGTSLTIQCQVDSQVTMMFWYRQQPGQSLTLIATANQGSEATYESGFVIDKFPISRPNLTFSTLTVSNMSPEDSSIYLCSGTGWDYGYTFGSGTRLTVV.

V and J are TRBV6-2 or TRBV6-3 and TRBJ2-1; 8 bases agree with TRBD2. Germline CDR1 MNHEY, CDR2 SVGEGT. The junction had 20 bases not matched to a gene; V was cut back by 8 bases and J by 14 bases. The CDR3 runs to 15 residues. The CDR3 loop reads CASCRGGSGASKEFF. CDR3 in DNA: TGTGCCAGCTGCCGCGGGGGTAGCGGGGCGTCGAAGGAGTTCTTC.

This clonotype was seen a few times. The gene calls are TRBV6-5 and TRBJ2-3, with D tentatively TRBD2 (5 bases). The germline CDR1 and CDR2 sequences are MNHEY and SVGAGI. V shed 6 bases and J shed 2 bases, with 12 bases lying between them. The CDR3 contains 14 residues. The chain's CDR3 is CASSLPGNTDTQYF. CDR3 sequence (DNA): TGTGCCAGCAGCTTGCCCGGGAACACAGATACGCAGTATTTT.

The rearrangement joins TRBV10-1 to TRBJ1-4; no definite D call. CDR1 is WNHNN and CDR2 is SYGVQD in the germline V gene (reference sequence). The CDR3 covers 11 residues. The V and J ends lost 11 bases and 5 bases respectively, with 9 bases between them. The CDR3 DNA reads TGCGCCCCCTATGGAAATGAAAAACTGTTTTTT. This sequence encodes CAPYGNEKLFF.

This clonotype appeared a few times. This rearrangement joins TRBV19 to TRBJ2-6, with D hard to call. Germline CDR1 LNHDA, CDR2 SQIVND (reference sequence). V lost 5 bases, J lost 0 bases, and 11 bases lay in between. The CDR3 consists of 16 residues. CDR3 loop: CASSPQGGSGANVLTF. The CDR3 DNA sequence: TGTGCCAGTAGTCCCCAAGGCGGCTCTGGGGCCAACGTCCTGACTTTC.

The chain carries TRBV19 and TRBJ1-5; D may be TRBD1 (6 bases). Trimming took 6 bases from V and 5 from J, leaving 11 bases between them. The CDR3 is 13 residues long. Germline CDR1 reads LNHDA; CDR2 reads SQIVND (reference sequence). CDR3 in DNA: TGTGCCAGTAGACTACAGGGCGATCAGCCCCAGCATTTT. Translated: CASRLQGDQPQHF.

This clonotype was detected many times. The chain carries TRBV19 and TRBJ1-1; D remains ambiguous. In germline, CDR1 is LNHDA, CDR2 SQIVND (reference sequence). Trimming removed 9 bases from V and 1 base from J, with 9 bases in between. This CDR3 contains 12 residues. The CDR3 sequence: CASRGRNTEAFF. For the CDR3, the DNA is TGTGCCAGCAGAGGTAGGAACACTGAAGCTTTCTTT.

This clonotype was counted only a few times. A much larger clone is a single base away; this may be a read error. The chain recombines TRBV12-3 or TRBV12-4 with TRBJ1-5; D not certain. Trimming stripped 3 bases from V and 1 base from J, with 4 bases between. This CDR3 region has 13 residues. CDR3 loop: CASSFISNQPQHF. The CDR3 nucleotides read TGTGCCAGCAGTTTTATCAGCAATCAGCCCCAGCATTTT.

A few counts support this clonotype. The gene calls are TRBV6-2 or TRBV6-3 and TRBJ1-5, with D hard to call. Trimming stripped 4 bases from V and 7 bases from J, with 14 bases between. CDR3 size: 14 residues. In germline, CDR1 is MNHEY, CDR2 SVGEGT. The CDR3 region has the DNA TGTGCCAGCAGTTTCCGACGACCACAACAGCCCCAGCATTTT. This codes for CASSFRRPQQPQHF.

The rearrangement uses TRBV6-2 or TRBV6-3 and TRBJ1-1, with unresolved D. This CDR3 is built from 15 residues. CDR1 and CDR2 (germline): MNHEY, SVGEGT. Trimming took 8 bases from V and 7 from J, leaving 23 bases between them. The CDR3 loop is CASLMEGSGIYEAFF. CDR3 sequence (DNA): TGTGCCAGCTTAATGGAGGGAAGTGGGATCTATGAAGCTTTCTTT.

This clonotype was detected only a few times. The chain's CDR3 is CASSTSKGNYGYTF. The CDR3 region has the DNA TGTGCCAGCAGCACCTCGAAGGGAAACTATGGCTACACCTTC. The chain recombines TRBV7-2 with TRBJ1-2; D gene ambiguous. Germline CDR1 SGHTA, CDR2 FQGNSA. This CDR3 contains 14 residues. V was cut by 5 bases and J by 2 bases, with 12 bases left in between.

V gene TRBV5-4 combines with J gene TRBJ2-1; D is possibly TRBD2 (5 bases). Trimming shortened V by 7 bases and J by 7 bases, and 15 bases separated the two germline ends. Germline assignment: CDR1 SGHNT and CDR2 YYREEE (reference sequence). The CDR3 loop spans 13 amino acids. The CDR3 spells CASAPIPGNEQFF. CDR3 nucleotide sequence: TGTGCCAGCGCGCCCATCCCGGGAAATGAGCAGTTCTTC. Full variable domain (outside the CDR3, taken from reference TRBV5-4 and TRBJ2-1): ETGVTQSPTHLIKTRGQQVTLRCSSQSGHNTVSWYQQALGQGPQFIFQYYREEENGRGNFPPRFSGLQFPNYSSELNVNALELDDSALYLCASAPIPGNEQFFGPGTRLTVL.

This clonotype was recorded a few times. The conserved phenylalanine or tryptophan is not found at the CDR3 terminus, so this likely reflects a read error. The DNA is left out, because the CDR3 cannot be placed on it with certainty; the CDR3 is given as TCRdb lists it. The V and J genes are TRBV23-1 and TRBJ1-2. TRBV23-1 is designated an ORF whose function remains uncertain. The CDR3 is 8 amino acids long, termini counted. CDR3 loop: CASSRPTA.

This clonotype was observed at least ten times. The V and J genes are TRBV9 and TRBJ1-2; D might be TRBD1 (5 bases). The V gene's germline CDR1 is SGDLS and CDR2 YYNGEE. The CDR3 sequence is 16 residues long. Trimming cost V 0 bases and J 0 bases, with 12 bases left between them. This CDR3 is CASSVVATATNYGYTF. The CDR3 DNA follows: TGTGCCAGCAGCGTAGTAGCGACAGCAACTAACTATGGCTACACCTTC.

Here the CDR3 DNA reads TGTGCCAGCAGCTTAGTAGGGTTGGGTGAAAAACTGTTTTTT. Protein: CASSLVGLGEKLFF. The V gene is TRBV7-8, the J gene TRBJ1-4; D ambiguous. The CDR3 extends over 14 amino acids. Trimming took off 1 base at V and 7 bases at J, with 10 bases between the two ends. Germline V lookup: CDR1 SGHVS, CDR2 FQNEAQ. The variable domain in full, with the rest retrieved from reference TRBV7-8 and TRBJ1-4, is GAGVSQSPRYKVAKRGQDVALRCDPISGHVSLFWYQQALGQGPEFLTYFQNEAQLDKSGLPSDRFFAERPEGSVSTLKIQRTQQEDSAVYLCASSLVGLGEKLFFGSGTQLSVL.

The chain combines TRBV6-2 or TRBV6-3 with TRBJ1-1; D unclear. V was shortened by 7 bases and J by 1 base, with 4 bases between the two germline ends. The CDR3 covers 11 residues. CDR1 is MNHEY and CDR2 is SVGEGT in the germline V gene. This CDR3 is CASTQNTEAFF. DNA for the CDR3: TGTGCCAGCACTCAGAACACTGAAGCTTTCTTT.

This clonotype has ten or more counts. The rearrangement joins TRBV7-2 to TRBJ2-7, with 7 bases identical to TRBD1. V gave up 5 bases and J gave up 5 bases; unmatched junction bases: 15. CDR3 length: 16 amino acids. CDR1 is SGHTA and CDR2 is FQGNSA in the germline V gene. The CDR3: CASSPQIRDSVHEQYF. The CDR3 nucleotides read TGTGCCAGCAGCCCACAGATCCGGGACAGTGTGCACGAGCAGTACTTC.

The rearrangement uses TRBV14 and TRBJ1-6; D is ambiguous. The CDR3 runs to 16 residues. Per germline, CDR1 SGHDN and CDR2 FVKESK. Trimming pared 4 bases from V and 7 bases from J, leaving 17 bases between. The CDR3 region is CASSLITGSVNSPLHF. The CDR3 bases are TGTGCCAGCAGCCTAATAACCGGGTCAGTAAATTCACCCCTCCACTTT.

In this sample, this clonotype turned up a few times. The V gene is TRBV7-2, the J gene TRBJ1-2; possibly TRBD1 for D (5 bases). Trimming stripped 5 bases from V and 2 bases from J, with 18 bases between. The CDR3 contains 16 residues. The germline gives CDR1 SGHTA, CDR2 FQGNSA. The CDR3 spells CASSAGGGLLNYGYTF. The DNA for the CDR3 is TGTGCCAGCAGCGCGGGGGGAGGGCTCCTGAACTATGGCTACACCTTC. The full variable domain, its missing parts supplied by reference TRBV7-2 and TRBJ1-2, is GAGVSQSPSNKVTEKGKDVELRCDPISGHTALYWYRQSLGQGLEFLIYFQGNSAPDKSGLPSDRFSAERTGGSVSTLTIQRTQQEDSAVYLCASSAGGGLLNYGYTFGSGTRLTVV.

V and J are TRBV6-2 or TRBV6-3 and TRBJ2-3; no clear D gene. The CDR3 is made up of 12 amino acids. The germline V and J ends were trimmed by 4 bases and 10 bases, with 12 bases remaining between them. Germline-derived CDR1 and CDR2 are MNHEY and SVGEGT. This chain's CDR3 is CASSSLGEAQYF. The CDR3 DNA follows: TGTGCCAGCAGTTCCCTCGGCGAGGCGCAGTATTTT.

This chain joins TRBV5-6 and TRBJ2-7, with 7 bases matching TRBD1. V shed 3 bases and J 0 bases; nucleotides not matched to a gene: 3. From germline, CDR1 is SGHDT and CDR2 YYEEEE. The CDR3 length is 14 residues. In nucleotides, the CDR3 is TGTGCCAGCAGCTGGGGGACAGTCTCCTACGAGCAGTACTTC. Its translation: CASSWGTVSYEQYF.